This TCR beta chain appears in the sequencing data of a study of CD8+ T cells in alopecia areata. The authors extracted RNA and reverse transcribed it into cDNA as the sequencing template. Profiling relied on immunoSEQ multiplex PCR, and the TCRdb table lists in-frame clones only, not all of them. The data contain roughly 110,000 clones, around 83% of them singletons. This clone was seen only once. Treatment here: oral pan-JAK inhibitor, 5-10 mg twice daily. Patients with alopecia areata provided lesional scalp punch biopsies as well as peripheral blood. PBMCs were stained for CD3, CD4 and CD8, and CD4+ and CD8+ T cells were sorted. This specimen consisted of CD8+ T cells sorted from blood, obtained at week 24, from a patient treated with tofacitinib. The origin of this receptor is a human donor with alopecia areata.

This chain's CDR3 is CASSRGTEQYF. The CDR3 nucleotides are TGTGCCAGCAGTCGGGGGACCGAGCAGTACTTC. V is TRBV25-1 and J is TRBJ2-7, with a possible D match to TRBD2 (6 bases). The CDR3 runs to 11 residues. Trimming pared 5 bases from V and 6 bases from J, leaving 8 bases between. Germline lookup yields CDR1 MGHDK and CDR2 SYGVNS.